Shown below are 16 T cell receptor beta chains from a single sample sequenced in a study of blood T cell repertoires in COVID-19 (TCRdb year 2020). Receptors were amplified or captured by the immunoSEQ multiplex PCR assay. TCRdb obtained this table from immuneACCESS and retained in-frame rearrangements with V and J assigned. These tables miss some clones; where compared with another copy, unresolved V genes account for less than half of the shortfall, and the remainder is unexplained. This sample comprises fewer than 200,000 clones, roughly 85% of them detected only once. The ten largest account for approximately 0.99% of the sample. The sequenced sample consisted of peripheral blood. The receptors were gathered from a man aged 40-49 years with acute or convalescent COVID-19.

The chain combines TRBV10-1 with TRBJ2-3, with 9 nucleotides matching TRBD1. Losses at the gene ends were 3 bases for V and 6 bases for J; bases not matched to a gene: 10. Germline V gives CDR1 WNHNN, CDR2 SYGVQD (reference sequence). This CDR3 contains 16 residues. The CDR3: CASSDYGTGRVDTQYF. The CDR3 DNA is TGCGCCAGCAGTGATTACGGGACAGGGCGGGTTGATACGCAGTATTTT.

The V gene is TRBV6-5, the J gene TRBJ2-1; D perhaps matches TRBD2 (6 bases). Germline V gene lookup returns CDR1 MNHEY and CDR2 SVGAGI. CDR3 length: 14 amino acids. Trimming stripped 6 bases from V and 11 bases from J, with 20 bases between. This chain's CDR3 is CASSPGLLVGQQFF. The DNA of the CDR3 is TGTGCCAGCAGCCCCGGACTATTGGTGGGACAGCAGTTCTTC.

The chain combines TRBV28 with TRBJ1-1, with D maybe TRBD1 (5 bases). Trimming removed 5 bases from V and 7 bases from J, with 20 bases in between. The CDR3 length is 15 residues. Germline V lookup: CDR1 MDHEN, CDR2 SYDVKM. The CDR3 loop is CASSPSRAGKGEAFF. The CDR3 bases are TGTGCCAGCAGTCCGAGTCGTGCAGGGAAGGGTGAAGCTTTCTTT. Looking up the rest from reference TRBV28 and TRBJ1-1 gives the full variable domain: DVKVTQSSRYLVKRTGEKVFLECVQDMDHENMFWYRQDPGLGLRLIYFSYDVKMKEKGDIPEGYSVSREKKERFSLILESASTNQTSMYLCASSPSRAGKGEAFFGQGTRLTVV.

The rearrangement uses TRBV6-5 and TRBJ2-7; 7 positions agree with TRBD1. The CDR3 totals 13 residues. V dropped 7 bases and J dropped 4; count of bases not matched to a gene: 7. Germline values: CDR1 MNHEY, CDR2 SVGAGI. CDR3 sequence: CASTWDSKYEQYF. CDR3 bases: TGTGCCAGCACTTGGGACAGCAAATACGAGCAGTACTTC.

V and J are TRBV7-3 and TRBJ2-3, with 8 nucleotides matching TRBD1. V was clipped by 2 bases and J by 2 bases; unmatched bases: 3. Per germline, CDR1 SGHTA and CDR2 FQGTGA. The CDR3 is made up of 15 amino acids. The CDR3 DNA reads as TGTGCCAGCAGCTTACAGGGGGCTTTCACAGATACGCAGTATTTT. The encoded protein is CASSLQGAFTDTQYF.

There are a few counts of this clone. This chain links TRBV3-1 (or the pseudogene TRBV3-2) with TRBJ1-1, with D hard to call. The CDR3 is made up of 17 amino acids. V was clipped by 1 base and J by 0 bases, with 15 bases between them. The germline CDR1 and CDR2 sequences are LGHDT and YNNKEL (reference sequence). CDR3 coding DNA: TGTGCCAGCAGCCAAGGTTTCCAGGCGTATATGAACACTGAAGCTTTCTTT. Its protein is CASSQGFQAYMNTEAFF.

This clone showed up just once. The J gene is TRBJ2-3, the V gene TRBV9; possibly TRBD2 for D (5 bases). The CDR3 contains 13 residues. Germline V gene data show CDR1 as SGDLS and CDR2 as YYNGEE. The germline V and J ends were trimmed by 3 bases and 9 bases, with 14 bases remaining between them. DNA of the CDR3: TGTGCCAGCAGCGAAGGGATGGAGGAAACGCAGTATTTT. It codes for CASSEGMEETQYF.

J is TRBJ1-1 and V is TRBV12-5; the match to TRBD1 covers 8 bases. Germline V CDR1 and CDR2: LGHNT, FRNRAP. The V and J ends lost 4 bases and 1 base, in that order; junction bases with no gene match: 8. There are 16 residues in the CDR3. The CDR3 is CASGSSPGTGNTEAFF. The CDR3 nucleotides read TGTGCTAGTGGTTCAAGTCCCGGGACAGGGAACACTGAAGCTTTCTTT.

This clone was observed a single time. The chain joins TRBV9 to TRBJ2-2; 7 bases line up with TRBD1. J lost 7 bases, V lost 2 bases, and 11 bases had no gene match. CDR1 is SGDLS and CDR2 is YYNGEE in the germline V gene. This CDR3 comprises 16 residues. The DNA of the CDR3 is TGTGCCAGCAGCGTTCTGGGGACAGCACCGGGCGGGGAGCTGTTTTTT. Translation: CASSVLGTAPGGELFF. Complete variable domain (other parts from reference TRBV9 and TRBJ2-2): DSGVTQTPKHLITATGQRVTLRCSPRSGDLSVYWYQQSLDQGLQFLIQYYNGEERAKGNILERFSAQQFPDLHSELNLSSLELGDSALYFCASSVLGTAPGGELFFGEGSRLTVL.

The chain links TRBV5-6 to TRBJ1-2; 12 bases fit TRBD1. Germline V gene data show CDR1 as SGHDT and CDR2 as YYEEEE. The CDR3 totals 15 residues. After removal of 2 bases from V and 8 bases from J, the junction contained 7 bases not matched to a gene. The CDR3 reads CASSLPGQGARGYTF. The CDR3 nucleotides are TGTGCCAGCAGCTTACCGGGACAGGGGGCTCGGGGCTACACCTTC. The entire variable domain, with the rest obtained from reference TRBV5-6 and TRBJ1-2, is as follows: DAGVTQSPTHLIKTRGQQVTLRCSPKSGHDTVSWYQQALGQGPQFIFQYYEEEERQRGNFPDRFSGHQFPNYSSELNVNALLLGDSALYLCASSLPGQGARGYTFGSGTRLTVV.

The V and J genes are TRBV9 and TRBJ2-2; no definite D call. Germline CDR1 is SGDLS and CDR2 is YYNGEE. This CDR3 comprises 17 residues. V was cut by 3 bases and J by 2 bases, with 17 bases left in between. The CDR3 DNA sequence: TGTGCCAGCAGCGCATCGAGCTCCCTACCAAACACCGGGGAGCTGTTTTTT. Translation: CASSASSSLPNTGELFF. Drawing the rest from reference TRBV9 and TRBJ2-2, the complete variable domain is DSGVTQTPKHLITATGQRVTLRCSPRSGDLSVYWYQQSLDQGLQFLIQYYNGEERAKGNILERFSAQQFPDLHSELNLSSLELGDSALYFCASSASSSLPNTGELFFGEGSRLTVL.

The chain uses TRBV11-2 and TRBJ2-5; no definite D call. The CDR3 runs to 17 residues. The germline CDR1 and CDR2 sequences are SGHAT and FQNNGV. Trimming pared 1 base from V and 6 bases from J, leaving 21 bases between. CDR3 nucleotide sequence: TGTGCCAGCAGCTTAGGGCGTTGGTTAGCTAATTCGCAGACCCAGTACTTC. Protein product: CASSLGRWLANSQTQYF.

The chain joins TRBV5-1 to TRBJ1-6; D gene unclear. The CDR3 runs 15 residues. V lost 2 bases to trimming and J lost 4 bases, with 10 bases between them. Germline lookup yields CDR1 SGHRS and CDR2 YFSETQ. Here the CDR3 reads CASSFGSQYNSPLHF. CDR3 DNA sequence: TGCGCCAGCAGCTTCGGGAGTCAATATAATTCACCCCTCCACTTT.

This clone was picked up a small number of times. The chain combines TRBV7-3 with TRBJ2-5; 10 nucleotides align to TRBD2. There are 18 residues in the CDR3. Germline V gene data show CDR1 as SGHTA and CDR2 as FQGTGA. The junction had 12 bases not matched to a gene; V was cut back by 5 bases and J by 0 bases. The CDR3 DNA reads TGTGCCAGCAGCCAAACCACCCTAGCGGGGGAGAACCAAGAGACCCAGTACTTC. Translated, it gives CASSQTTLAGENQETQYF.

The rearrangement joins TRBV25-1 to TRBJ1-5, with 9 bases that match TRBD1. The CDR3 consists of 17 residues. V trimming: 7 bases; J trimming: 2 bases; junction bases outside the gene matches: 12. CDR1 and CDR2 from the germline V gene are MGHDK and SYGVNS. The CDR3 region has the DNA TGTGCCAGCAATGTCAGGACAGGGGTCTTGCGCAATCAGCCCCAGCATTTT. Amino acids: CASNVRTGVLRNQPQHF.

The chain couples TRBV5-1 to TRBJ1-1; 7 bases fit TRBD1. This CDR3 is 14 amino acids long. In germline, CDR1 is SGHRS, CDR2 YFSETQ. J lost 3 bases, V lost 1 base, and 3 bases had no gene match. In nucleotides, the CDR3 is TGCGCCAGCAGCTTGCTAGGGGGCTACACTGAAGCTTTCTTT. It is translated as CASSLLGGYTEAFF.